Sequencing of this T cell receptor (beta chain) was carried out in a study of T cell repertoires in cytomegalovirus infection (dated by TCRdb to the late 2010s). Describing the broader study: The peptide stimulations were aimed at well-studied HLA-B-restricted epitopes as well as recently identified HLA-C-restricted CMV epitopes, whose presentation resists viral immunomodulation. Because public TCR beta signatures pointed to carriage of CMV infection together with the matching HLA type, the HLA type of each donor mattered for the analysis.

Trimming takes 5 bases from V and 2 bases from J, and the germline ends sit 14 bases apart. Including the terminal cysteine and phenylalanine, the CDR3 comprises 15 residues. Just CDR3 DNA is preserved here, 45 bases in frame from base 1. CDR1 LGHDT and CDR2 YNNKEL are derived from the germline V gene (reference sequence). With respect to this clonotype: Which antigen it targets is not known. No base quality information exists; no much larger clone differs at one position.

Broad study findings and their caveats: In the ex vivo response, HLA-C-restricted CMV-specific TCR beta clonotypes were dominant, and in two of eight donors the single most frequent clonotype came from this HLA-C-restricted group. Cumulative frequency of public TCR beta family members discriminated carriers of CMV infection plus the relevant HLA type in this cohort and an independent approximately 370-donor cohort.

This specimen's treatment or condition label, per the study, means: in vitro stimulation with specific CMV peptide epitopes to enrich CMV-specific T cells. The sequencer listed for this sample is Illumina HiSeq 1500. TCRdb trimmed public reads at Q25 via fastp, called clones via MiXCR and kept in-frame beta chains. Identical CDR3 protein sequences are pooled into one entry, listed with their most common genes and DNA. The sample has around 800,000 distinct CDR3 sequences on record, 32% of them singletons. Under 15% of the sample is taken by the ten largest. This TCR came from a human donor in good health (CMV status not recorded). Some clones in this sample may be carry-over from other donors' samples. Material: cultured CD8+ T cells from PBMCs, obtained from culture after CMV antigen stimulation. The chain employs TRBV3-1 and TRBJ2-3; the D gene is perhaps TRBD2, on 5 matching bases. This receptor carries the CDR3 CASSDLEGFTDTQYF. The bases read TGTGCCAGCAGCGATTTAGAGGGCTTCACAGATACGCAGTATTTT.